Shown below are 19 T cell receptor beta chains from a single sample sequenced in a study of CXCR3-negative and CXCR3-positive naive CD8 T cells. Each TRB cDNA library was prepared by 5' RACE (with UMI labels). From the 5' RACE reads, TCRdb lists one entry per CDR3 protein and no DNA. In total, the table holds approximately 39,000 distinct CDR3 sequences. The specimen was memory CD8+ T cells from blood. These TCRs come from a human donor in good health. Some clones in this sample may be carry-over from other donors' samples.

The V gene is TRBV14, the J gene TRBJ2-3. Germline loops: CDR1 SGHDN, CDR2 FVKESK. There are 17 residues in the CDR3. CDR3: CASSQDRFAALADTQYF.

The J gene is TRBJ2-1, the V gene TRBV4-2; the TRBD1 assignment by TCRdb is unverifiable without DNA. The CDR3 is 16 residues long. The germline V gene has CDR1 LGHNA and CDR2 YNFKEQ. CDR3 in amino acids: CASSQDHGGGGNEQFF.

The V and J genes are TRBV10-3 and TRBJ1-2; TCRdb indicates TRBD1, and absent DNA this call remains unverified. CDR1 and CDR2 from the germline V gene are ENHRY and SYGVKD. The CDR3 loop spans 14 amino acids. Here the CDR3 reads CAIWTGTTQGGYTF.

The rearrangement links TRBV27 to TRBJ2-1. The CDR3 runs to 14 residues. Germline loops: CDR1 MNHEY, CDR2 SMNVEV (reference sequence). CDR3 residues: CASSPGVTYNEQFF.

V is TRBV6-5 and J is TRBJ2-2. The CDR3 runs 14 residues. Per germline, CDR1 MNHEY and CDR2 SVGAGI. The CDR3 sequence: CASSYFQATGELFF.

The rearrangement joins TRBV28 to TRBJ2-3; the D call from TCRdb, TRBD1, cannot be confirmed without DNA. The CDR3 is 13 amino acids. CDR1 is MDHEN and CDR2 is SYDVKM in the germline V gene. CDR3: CASSLFPADTQYF.

The chain recombines TRBV6-1 with TRBJ2-2. Germline V gives CDR1 MNHNS, CDR2 SASEGT. This CDR3 contains 16 residues. CDR3 residues: CASSGVGSLVTGELFF.

This CDR3 reads CASSYLPRQGLNTEAFF. The chain uses TRBV6-5 and TRBJ1-1; TCRdb's D gene call, TRBD1, goes unchecked for lack of DNA. Germline lookup yields CDR1 MNHEY and CDR2 SVGAGI. The CDR3 length is 17 residues.

The chain recombines TRBV4-1 with TRBJ1-1; the D call of TRBD1 rests on TCRdb alone, since no DNA is present to check it. CDR3 length: 14 residues. From germline, CDR1 is MGHRA and CDR2 YSYEKL. CDR3 loop: CASSQVEQGAGAFF.

J is TRBJ2-2 and V is TRBV4-3; TCRdb designates TRBD1, a call that cannot be tested without DNA. The CDR3 is 17 residues long. Germline V gene lookup returns CDR1 LGHNA and CDR2 YSLEER. The CDR3 reads CASSQDLTGGNAGELFF.

The rearrangement links TRBV19 to TRBJ2-7. Per germline, CDR1 LNHDA and CDR2 SQIVND (reference sequence). This CDR3 spans 13 amino acids. CDR3 amino acids: CASSDSWSYEQYF.

The V call is TRBV5-1, the J call TRBJ2-5; the D call of TRBD2 rests on TCRdb alone, since no DNA is present to check it. The CDR3 spans 17 residues. CDR1 and CDR2 (germline): SGHRS, YFSETQ. The CDR3 protein is CASSQGTSGGIWETQYF.

The chain couples TRBV7-9 to TRBJ2-5. The CDR3 is 15 residues long. Germline V gives CDR1 SEHNR, CDR2 FQNEAQ (reference sequence). The CDR3: CASSFQVQIQETQYF.

The gene calls are TRBV21-1 and TRBJ1-4. TRBV21-1 is designated a pseudogene. The CDR3 has 14 amino acids. This CDR3 reads CASSAAGVYEKLFF.

J is TRBJ2-3 and V is TRBV3-1; as DNA is missing, the TRBD2 call by TCRdb cannot be tested. This CDR3 is built from 16 residues. Looked up from germline, CDR1 is LGHDT and CDR2 is YNNKEL (reference sequence). Here the CDR3 reads CASSPAGGGYTDTQYF.

This chain links TRBV4-3 with TRBJ2-7; checking the TCRdb D call of TRBD1 is not possible without DNA. This CDR3 contains 16 residues. Germline CDR1 and CDR2: LGHNA and YSLEER. The CDR3 loop is CASSQEWGDRAYEQYF.

This chain uses TRBV15 with TRBJ2-1; as DNA is missing, the TRBD1 call by TCRdb cannot be tested. Germline CDR1 and CDR2: LNHNV and YYDKDF (reference sequence). This CDR3 spans 16 amino acids. The chain's CDR3 is CATSAQTGGSYNEQFF.

The J gene is TRBJ1-1, the V gene TRBV29-1; the D gene TCRdb calls, TRBD1, cannot be checked with no DNA. There are 11 residues in the CDR3. Germline V gene sequence: CDR1 SQVTM, CDR2 ANQGSEA. CDR3 amino acids: CSVEAPRGSFF.

CDR3 residues: CASSSSRGVTDTQYF. V and J are TRBV7-9 and TRBJ2-3; there is no DNA to check the TCRdb D call of TRBD1. CDR1 SEHNR and CDR2 FQNEAQ come from the germline V gene (reference sequence). This CDR3 has 15 residues.